This note documents a single T cell receptor (beta chain) sequence. Its antigen remains undetermined. No much larger clone exists at a distance of one base, and base qualities are not known. This sample was taken from a study of shared clonotypes between healthy human individuals (dated by TCRdb to 2018 to 2020). Regarding the research as a whole: A couple of women and three men aged 18 to 49 years were included in the cohort. Different laboratories and diverse techniques were used to prepare libraries and sequence TCR repertoires, to increase sequencing depth and limit assay-specific biases. For each donor, CD4 naive and CD4 memory were each run on three plates, CD8 naive on two plates, and CD8 memory on one plate. To estimate repertoire size and how much clonotype sharing occurs between individuals, the study deeply sequenced the blood TCR repertoires of several healthy adults. Leukapheresis yielded between about 0.94 and 8.9 billion PBMCs per donor.

CD8 naive samples consisted of CD45RO-negative cells that were positively selected for CCR7, yielding a CD45RA+CCR7+ population without TemRA cells. Healthy HIV-negative adults with no recently reported acute infections or vaccinations were included as donors. All donors were Caucasian adults living in Nashville, Tennessee, USA. Blood was obtained by leukapheresis, after which PBMCs were separated by Ficoll-Histopaque density gradient centrifugation and cryopreserved in liquid nitrogen vapor phase. Analytical flow cytometry was used to check the purity and quantity of every magnetically sorted T cell population. From each sorted fraction, genomic DNA was isolated and quantified by UV absorbance on a Nanodrop 2000c. Here is what the overall study found, with its caveats: About 5% of naive CD4, around 4% of naive CD8, around 2.3% of memory CD4, and around 0.42% of memory CD8 clonotypes were shared across several donors. Because the study included a small number of donors, the genetic and exposure-history diversity represented was limited. Naive subsets generally had larger estimated clonotype richness than memory subsets. Rarefaction of sorted-subset datasets indicated incomplete sequencing despite the large sequencing depth. Clonotypes shared by all four sorted-subset donors showed higher generation probabilities than non-shared clonotypes. Pairwise subsampling indicated that sequencing depth was expected to affect the degree of clonotype sharing among donors. Sampling was limited to blood, and TCR repertoires in tissue likely differ from TCR repertoires in blood.

The CDR3 measures 12 amino acids from cysteine to phenylalanine. CDR3 DNA only is kept here, 36 bases in frame from base 1. Taken from the germline V gene (reference sequence), the CDR1 and CDR2 loops are SEHNR and FQNEAQ. The trim is 5 bases for V and 0 bases for J, with a gap of 4 bases between the germline ends. Using the deep immunoSEQ assay, multiplex PCR amplified TCR CDR3 regions from genomic DNA. Extracted genomic DNA from each cell subset was distributed evenly across all wells of several immunoSEQ 96-well plates, and each plate was treated as a replicate. For sorted subsets, about 200 ng genomic DNA, equal to tens of thousands of T cell genomes, was loaded into each replicate PCR. Purified libraries were quantified with a Qubit 3.0 fluorometer, sized on a Bioanalyzer 2100, and re-quantified with the KAPA Library Quantification kit. Every immunoSEQ 96-well plate was sequenced on a separate single-read 150-cycle Illumina NextSeq 550 flow cell. Per the original workflow: Because the immunoSEQ output included only junctional sequences and no quality scores, the filtering could not be the same as the filtering used for full-length reads. Sequences were annotated with PyIR, a Python wrapper for IgBLAST v1.9, using IMGT germline references to assign V/J genes and CDR3. Reads were filtered out if the reads had weak V/J assignments (E-value above 1e-6), no CDR3, stop codons, out-of-frame junctions, or ambiguous translated residues. V3J clonotypes were defined as sequences sharing the same inferred V gene, J gene, and CDR3 amino acid sequence. Percentage overlap between repertoires was computed as shared unique clonotypes divided by the size of the smaller repertoire. Richness of each repertoire was evaluated using RTK rarefaction, the Chao1 estimator, and Recon v2.1 estimates of unobserved clonotypes. OLGA was used to compute generation probabilities for all TCRbeta clonotypes that the gDNA method yielded from a few donors. As stored in TCRdb, this immuneACCESS dataset retains in-frame rearrangements with V and J assigned. A fraction of the clones does not appear; measured against another copy, unresolved V genes explain less than half of the discrepancy, and the remainder lacks a known reason. V and J calls and clone size follow that table, whereas D and trimming were derived from the DNA. The sample table lists around 1,900,000 clones, 80% to 95% of them with a count of one. Of the sample, around 1.7% is held by the ten largest clones.

Sequencing was carried out using naive CD8+ T cells from PBMCs. This specimen's cell subset or site label, per the study, means: CD45RA+CCR7+. This receptor chain uses TRBV7-9 and TRBJ1-1; no confident D gene assignment can be made. The clonotype was recovered from a man in his late teens or twenties in good health. Some clones in this sample may be carry-over from other donors' samples. The CDR3 here reads CASSAVNTEAFF. At the DNA level, the sequence is TGTGCCAGCAGCGCCGTGAACACTGAAGCTTTCTTT.